Detailed here is one T cell receptor beta chain. Its antigen remains unidentified. Some clones are missing from TCRdb's copy, which holds only in-frame ones; the method was immunoSEQ multiplex PCR. This table has tens of thousands of clones, about 92% appearing once. The sample comes from a study of T cell responses to AZD1222 COVID-19 vaccine. Study background: Second-dose groups at about 4 or about 12 weeks were pooled.

There are 15 residues in the CDR3. Germline CDR1 and CDR2: SGDLS and YYNGEE. V shed 4 bases, J shed 0 bases, and the junction held 7 bases outside the gene matches. Study-wide points: Just a handful of people given AZD1222 tested seropositive at baseline. The sample set comprised mostly white British donors with more females, and clonal diversity was possibly underestimated. Elevations in Spike-specific TCR breadth and depth followed administration of two AZD1222 doses.

The chain couples TRBV9 to TRBJ2-7; 7 nucleotides agree with TRBD1. The source material was peripheral blood, sampled on day 0 of AZD1222 vaccination. The receptor was isolated from an adult in good health. DNA of the CDR3: TGTGCCAGCAGCCCTCAGGACAGGAGCTCCTACGAGCAGTACTTC. It encodes CASSPQDRSSYEQYF.